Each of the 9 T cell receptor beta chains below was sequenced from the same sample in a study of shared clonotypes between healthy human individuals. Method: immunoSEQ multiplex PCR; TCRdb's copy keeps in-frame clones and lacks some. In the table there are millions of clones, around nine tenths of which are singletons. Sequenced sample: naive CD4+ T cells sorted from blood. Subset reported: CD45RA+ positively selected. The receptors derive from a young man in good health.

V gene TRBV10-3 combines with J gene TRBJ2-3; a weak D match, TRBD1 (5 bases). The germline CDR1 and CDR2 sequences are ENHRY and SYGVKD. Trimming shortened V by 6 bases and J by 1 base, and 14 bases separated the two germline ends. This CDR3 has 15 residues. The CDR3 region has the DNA TGTGCCATCAGGGAAAGCAGGGTGGGCACAGATACGCAGTATTTT. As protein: CAIRESRVGTDTQYF.

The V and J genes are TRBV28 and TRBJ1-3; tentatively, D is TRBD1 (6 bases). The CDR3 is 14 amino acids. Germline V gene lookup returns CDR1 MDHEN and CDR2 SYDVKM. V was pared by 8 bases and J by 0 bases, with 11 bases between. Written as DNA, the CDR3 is TGTGCCAGCCTCGGACAGTTCTCTGGAAACACCATATATTTT. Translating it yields CASLGQFSGNTIYF. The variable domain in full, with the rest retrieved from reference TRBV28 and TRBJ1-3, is DVKVTQSSRYLVKRTGEKVFLECVQDMDHENMFWYRQDPGLGLRLIYFSYDVKMKEKGDIPEGYSVSREKKERFSLILESASTNQTSMYLCASLGQFSGNTIYFGEGSWLTVV.

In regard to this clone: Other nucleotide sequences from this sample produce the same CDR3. The CDR3 loop reads CASSPSGSSYEQYF. As DNA, the CDR3 is TGTGCCAGCAGCCCGTCCGGCAGTTCCTACGAGCAGTACTTC. The V gene is TRBV7-2, the J gene TRBJ2-7; D is unresolved. This CDR3 comprises 14 residues. The germline CDR1 and CDR2 sequences are SGHTA and FQGNSA. Trimming stripped 5 bases from V and 1 base from J, with 12 bases between.

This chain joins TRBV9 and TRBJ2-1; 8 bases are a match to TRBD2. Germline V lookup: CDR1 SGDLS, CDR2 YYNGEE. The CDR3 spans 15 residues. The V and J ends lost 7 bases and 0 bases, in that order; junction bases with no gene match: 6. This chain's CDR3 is CASGTGGNSYNEQFF. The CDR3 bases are TGTGCCAGCGGAACGGGGGGGAACTCCTACAATGAGCAGTTCTTC.

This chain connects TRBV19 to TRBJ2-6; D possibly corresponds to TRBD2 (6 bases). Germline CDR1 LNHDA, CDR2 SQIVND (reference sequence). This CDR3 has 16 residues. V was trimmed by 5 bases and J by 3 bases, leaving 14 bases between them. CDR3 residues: CASSLGGVSGANVLTF. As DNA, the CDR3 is TGTGCCAGTAGTCTCGGGGGAGTGAGTGGGGCCAACGTCCTGACTTTC.

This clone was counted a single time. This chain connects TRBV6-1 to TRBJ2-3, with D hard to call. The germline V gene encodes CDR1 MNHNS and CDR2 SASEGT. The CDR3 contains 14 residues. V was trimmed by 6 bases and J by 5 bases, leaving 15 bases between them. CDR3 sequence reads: CASSPPYTGDTQYF. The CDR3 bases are TGTGCCAGCAGCCCCCCCTACACGGGAGATACGCAGTATTTT.

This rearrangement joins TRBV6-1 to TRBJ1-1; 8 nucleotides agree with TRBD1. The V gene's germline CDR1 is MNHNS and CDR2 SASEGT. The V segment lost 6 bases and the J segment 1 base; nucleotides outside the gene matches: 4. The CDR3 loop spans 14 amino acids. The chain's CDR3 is CASRRGQENTEAFF. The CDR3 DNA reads TGTGCCAGCAGGCGGGGACAGGAGAACACTGAAGCTTTCTTT.

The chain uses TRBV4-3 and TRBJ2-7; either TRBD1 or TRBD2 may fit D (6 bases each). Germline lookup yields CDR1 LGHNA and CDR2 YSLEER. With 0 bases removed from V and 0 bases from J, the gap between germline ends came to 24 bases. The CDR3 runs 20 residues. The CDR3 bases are TGCGCCAGCAGCCAAGAGTCAACGGGGGCACTCCTCCAGGGCTCCTACGAGCAGTACTTC. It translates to CASSQESTGALLQGSYEQYF.

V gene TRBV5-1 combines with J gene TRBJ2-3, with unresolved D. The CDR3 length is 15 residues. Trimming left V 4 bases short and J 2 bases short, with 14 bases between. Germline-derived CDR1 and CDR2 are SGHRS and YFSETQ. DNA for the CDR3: TGCGCCAGCAGCCCTGACAAAGGCCTCACAGATACGCAGTATTTT. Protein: CASSPDKGLTDTQYF.